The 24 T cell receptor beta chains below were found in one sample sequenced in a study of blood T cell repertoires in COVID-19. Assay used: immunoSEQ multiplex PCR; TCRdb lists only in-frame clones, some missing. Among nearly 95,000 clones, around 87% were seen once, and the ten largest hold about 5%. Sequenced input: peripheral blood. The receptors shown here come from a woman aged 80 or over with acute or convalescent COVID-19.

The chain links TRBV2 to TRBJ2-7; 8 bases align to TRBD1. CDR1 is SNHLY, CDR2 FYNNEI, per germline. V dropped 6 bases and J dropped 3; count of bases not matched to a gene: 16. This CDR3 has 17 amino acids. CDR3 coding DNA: TGTGCCAGCAGAAATATAGGGGGACAGGACAACCTCTACGAGCAGTACTTC. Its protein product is CASRNIGGQDNLYEQYF.

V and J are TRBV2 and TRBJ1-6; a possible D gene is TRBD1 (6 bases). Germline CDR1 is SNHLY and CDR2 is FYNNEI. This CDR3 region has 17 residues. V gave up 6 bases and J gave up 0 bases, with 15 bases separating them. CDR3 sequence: CASRGSTGFSYNSPLHF. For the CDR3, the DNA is TGTGCCAGCAGAGGATCGACAGGATTCTCCTATAATTCACCCCTCCACTTT.

The CDR3 DNA is TGTGCCAGTAAGGATACAGGGTGGACAGATACGCAGTATTTT. It yields the protein CASKDTGWTDTQYF. The chain is built from TRBV19 and TRBJ2-3; D is possibly TRBD1 (6 bases). Germline V CDR1 and CDR2: LNHDA, SQIVND (reference sequence). The CDR3 length is 14 residues. The V and J ends lost 7 bases and 3 bases respectively, with 14 bases between them. The full variable domain, rest sourced from reference TRBV19 and TRBJ2-3, is DGGITQSPKYLFRKEGQNVTLSCEQNLNHDAMYWYRQDPGQGLRLIYYSQIVNDFQKGDIAEGYSVSREKKESFPLTVTSAQKNPTAFYLCASKDTGWTDTQYFGPGTRLTVL.

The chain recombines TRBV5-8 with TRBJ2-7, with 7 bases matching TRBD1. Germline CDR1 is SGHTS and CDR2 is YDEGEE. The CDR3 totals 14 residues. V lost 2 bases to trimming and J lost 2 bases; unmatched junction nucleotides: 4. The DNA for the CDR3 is TGTGCCAGCAGCTTTAAGCAGGGGGCCTACGAGCAGTACTTC. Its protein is CASSFKQGAYEQYF.

CDR3 sequence reads: CASSLEASGASHEQFF. For the CDR3, the DNA is TGTGCCAGCAGCTTAGAGGCTAGCGGGGCTTCCCATGAGCAGTTCTTC. The V and J genes are TRBV7-2 and TRBJ2-1, with 9 bases identical to TRBD2. The ends lost 1 base at V and 8 bases at J; junction bases unmatched: 9. CDR3 length equals 16 residues. Germline V lookup: CDR1 SGHTA, CDR2 FQGNSA.

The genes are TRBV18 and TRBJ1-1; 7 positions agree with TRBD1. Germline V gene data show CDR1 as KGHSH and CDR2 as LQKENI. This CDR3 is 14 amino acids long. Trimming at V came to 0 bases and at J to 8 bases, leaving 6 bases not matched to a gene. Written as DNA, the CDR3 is TGTGCCAGCTCACCACCAAGGGACAGCTTAGAAGCTTTCTTT. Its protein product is CASSPPRDSLEAFF.

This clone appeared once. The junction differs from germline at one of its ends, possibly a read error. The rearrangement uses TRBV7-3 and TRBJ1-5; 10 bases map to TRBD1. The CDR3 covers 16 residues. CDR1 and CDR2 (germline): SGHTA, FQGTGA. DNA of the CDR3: TGTGCCGGCAGCTACATCGACAGGGGGCGAGGTCAGCCCCAGCATTTT. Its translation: CAGSYIDRGRGQPQHF.

In DNA, the CDR3 is TGTGCCAGCAGCTGGGACTTCAACAATGAGCAGTTCTTC. This gives the protein CASSWDFNNEQFF. The rearrangement links TRBV11-2 to TRBJ2-1; D possibly corresponds to TRBD2 (6 bases). The length of the CDR3 is 13 residues. Looked up from germline, CDR1 is SGHAT and CDR2 is FQNNGV. Trimming shortened V by 4 bases and J by 5 bases, and 9 bases separated the two germline ends.

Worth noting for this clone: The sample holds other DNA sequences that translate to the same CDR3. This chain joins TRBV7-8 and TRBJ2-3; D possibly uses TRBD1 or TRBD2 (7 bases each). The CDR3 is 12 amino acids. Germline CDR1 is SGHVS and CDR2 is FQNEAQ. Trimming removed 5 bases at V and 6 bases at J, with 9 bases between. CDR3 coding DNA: TGTGCCAGCAGCCAGGGGGGGGATACGCAGTATTTT. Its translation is CASSQGGDTQYF.

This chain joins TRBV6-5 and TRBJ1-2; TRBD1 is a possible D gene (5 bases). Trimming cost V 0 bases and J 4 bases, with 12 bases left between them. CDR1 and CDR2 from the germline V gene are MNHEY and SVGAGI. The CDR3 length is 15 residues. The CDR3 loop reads CASSYSPDTSYGYTF. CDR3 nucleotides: TGTGCCAGCAGTTACTCCCCGGACACGAGCTATGGCTACACCTTC.

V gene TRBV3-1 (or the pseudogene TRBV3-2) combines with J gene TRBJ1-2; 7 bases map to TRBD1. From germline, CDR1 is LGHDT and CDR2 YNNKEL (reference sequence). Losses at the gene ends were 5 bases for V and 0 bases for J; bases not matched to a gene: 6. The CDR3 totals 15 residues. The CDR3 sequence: CASSSRDRANYGYTF. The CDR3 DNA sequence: TGTGCCAGCAGCTCCCGGGACAGAGCTAACTATGGCTACACCTTC.

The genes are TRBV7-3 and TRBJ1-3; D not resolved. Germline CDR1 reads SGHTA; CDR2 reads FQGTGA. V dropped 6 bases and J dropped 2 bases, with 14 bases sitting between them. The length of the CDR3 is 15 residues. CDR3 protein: CASSLSGTTGNTIYF. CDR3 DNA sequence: TGTGCCAGCAGTTTATCAGGAACAACTGGAAACACCATATATTTT.

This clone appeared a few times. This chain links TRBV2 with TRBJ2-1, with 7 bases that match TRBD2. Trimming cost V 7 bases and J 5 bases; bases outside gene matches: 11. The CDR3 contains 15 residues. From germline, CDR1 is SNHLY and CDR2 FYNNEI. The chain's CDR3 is CASNLSGTKNNEQFF. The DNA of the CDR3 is TGTGCCAGCAACCTAAGCGGGACTAAAAACAATGAGCAGTTCTTC. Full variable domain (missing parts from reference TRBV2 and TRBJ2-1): EPEVTQTPSHQVTQMGQEVILRCVPISNHLYFYWYRQILGQKVEFLVSFYNNEISEKSEIFDDQFSVERPDGSNFTLKIRSTKLEDSAMYFCASNLSGTKNNEQFFGPGTRLTVL.

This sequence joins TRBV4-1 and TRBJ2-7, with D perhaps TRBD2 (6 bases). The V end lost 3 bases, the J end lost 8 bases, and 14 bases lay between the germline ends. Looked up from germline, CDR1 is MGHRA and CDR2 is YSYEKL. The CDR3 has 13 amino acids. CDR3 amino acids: CASSQEGISKQYF. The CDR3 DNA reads TGCGCCAGCAGCCAGGAGGGTATATCGAAGCAGTACTTC.

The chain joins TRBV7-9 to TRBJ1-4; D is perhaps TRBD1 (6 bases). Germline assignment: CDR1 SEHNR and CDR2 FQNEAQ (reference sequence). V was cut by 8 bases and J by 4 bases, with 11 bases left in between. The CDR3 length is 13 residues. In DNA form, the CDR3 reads TGTGCCAGCTCGACAGGCCTTAATGAAAAACTGTTTTTT. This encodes CASSTGLNEKLFF.

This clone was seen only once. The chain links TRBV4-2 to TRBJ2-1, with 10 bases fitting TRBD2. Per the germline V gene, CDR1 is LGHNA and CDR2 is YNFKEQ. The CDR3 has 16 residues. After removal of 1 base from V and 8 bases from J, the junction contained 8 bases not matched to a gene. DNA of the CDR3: TGTGCCAGCAGCCAAGTAGCTAGCGGGGGCCCCGATGAGCAGTTCTTC. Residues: CASSQVASGGPDEQFF.

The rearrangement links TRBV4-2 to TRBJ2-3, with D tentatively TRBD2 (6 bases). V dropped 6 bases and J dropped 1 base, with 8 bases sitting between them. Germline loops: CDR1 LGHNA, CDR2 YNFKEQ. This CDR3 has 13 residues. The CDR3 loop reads CASSSGGTDTQYF. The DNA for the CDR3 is TGTGCCAGCAGTTCGGGGGGCACAGATACGCAGTATTTT.

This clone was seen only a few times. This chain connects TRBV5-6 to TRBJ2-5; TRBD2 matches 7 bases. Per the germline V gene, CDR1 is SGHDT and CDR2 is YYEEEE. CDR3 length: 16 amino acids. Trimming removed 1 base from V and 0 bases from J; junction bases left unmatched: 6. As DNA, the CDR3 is TGTGCCAGCAGCTTGACTGCCAGCGGGAACCAAGAGACCCAGTACTTC. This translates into CASSLTASGNQETQYF.

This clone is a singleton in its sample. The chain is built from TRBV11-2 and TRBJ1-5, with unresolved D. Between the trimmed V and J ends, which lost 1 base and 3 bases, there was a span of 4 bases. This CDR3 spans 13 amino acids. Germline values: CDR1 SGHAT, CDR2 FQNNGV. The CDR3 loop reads CASSLGLNQPQHF. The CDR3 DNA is TGTGCCAGCAGCTTAGGACTCAATCAGCCCCAGCATTTT. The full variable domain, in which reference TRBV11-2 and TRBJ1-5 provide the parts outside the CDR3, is EAGVAQSPRYKIIEKRQSVAFWCNPISGHATLYWYQQILGQGPKLLIQFQNNGVVDDSQLPKDRFSAERLKGVDSTLKIQPAKLEDSAVYLCASSLGLNQPQHFGDGTRLSIL.

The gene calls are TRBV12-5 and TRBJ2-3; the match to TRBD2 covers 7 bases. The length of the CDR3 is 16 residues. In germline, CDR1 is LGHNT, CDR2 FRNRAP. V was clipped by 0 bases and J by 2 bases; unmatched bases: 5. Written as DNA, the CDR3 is TGTGCTAGTGGTTTGGTATTACGGGGGGTCACAGATACGCAGTATTTT. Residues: CASGLVLRGVTDTQYF.

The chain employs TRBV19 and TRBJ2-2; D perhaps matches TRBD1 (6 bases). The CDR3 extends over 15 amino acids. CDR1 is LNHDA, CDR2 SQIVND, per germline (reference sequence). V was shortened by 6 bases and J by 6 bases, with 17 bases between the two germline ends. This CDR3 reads CASSIQDRLAGELFF. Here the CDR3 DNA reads TGTGCCAGTAGCATCCAAGACAGGCTGGCCGGGGAGCTGTTTTTT.

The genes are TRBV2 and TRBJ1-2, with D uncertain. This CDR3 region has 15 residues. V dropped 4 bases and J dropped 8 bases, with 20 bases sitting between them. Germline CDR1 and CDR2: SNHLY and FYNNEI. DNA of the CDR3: TGTGCCAGCAGTGCCTCTACCGGGCGGGGTAAAGGCTACACCTTC. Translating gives CASSASTGRGKGYTF.

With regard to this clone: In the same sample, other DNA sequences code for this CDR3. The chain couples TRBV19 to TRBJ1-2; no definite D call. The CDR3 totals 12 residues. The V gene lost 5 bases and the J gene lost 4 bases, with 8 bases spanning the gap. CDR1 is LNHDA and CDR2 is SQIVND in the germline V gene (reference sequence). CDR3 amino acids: CASSDRGYGYTF. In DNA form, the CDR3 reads TGTGCCAGTAGTGACCGAGGCTATGGCTACACCTTC.

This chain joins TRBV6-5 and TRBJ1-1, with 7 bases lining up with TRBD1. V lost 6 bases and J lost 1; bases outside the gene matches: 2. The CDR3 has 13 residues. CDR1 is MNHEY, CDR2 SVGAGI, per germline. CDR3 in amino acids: CASSGQANTEAFF. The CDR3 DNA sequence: TGTGCCAGCAGCGGACAGGCGAACACTGAAGCTTTCTTT.